The sequence of this T cell receptor (beta chain) was determined in a study of blood T cells in healthy people across ages (dated by TCRdb to 2015 to 2017). In the study overall: In model experiments, roughly one uniquely barcoded TCR beta cDNA molecule per two T cells was captured by template switching. The donors were split into four age groups: young (average 16 years), middle-aged (39), aged (more than 55) and long-lived (roughly 80). Two additional independent replicas of 1 million unique cDNA reads from the same blood draw were analyzed for two donors (one aged 18 to 30 and one aged 80 or older). Using deep sequencing normalized with unique cDNA molecular identifiers, the study measured how TCR beta repertoire diversity changes with age. Donors of different ages were randomly distributed across sequencing lanes to avoid experimental bias. The paper's findings and limits, for the study overall: A strong correlation was found between observed TCR beta diversity and the percentage of naive T cells measured by flow cytometry. Donor CMV infection status was unknown, potentially confounding age-related changes in expanded clonotypes. Bulk unsorted PBMC profiling prevented conclusive comparison of naive and antigen-experienced compartments. Estimates of total diversity based on one million sequenced T cells were considered lower bounds and underestimates. Observed TCR beta diversity per million T cells fell roughly linearly with age, and a significant reduction was already apparent by age roughly 40. Compared with the aged group, the long-lived group had more naive CD4+ T cells, fewer expanded clones and increased TCR diversity, a pattern suggesting age selection.

To note about this clonotype: This clone's antigen is unknown. No base qualities exist here, and no much larger clone lies one base off it.

V is reduced by 5 bases and J by 10 bases, leaving a spacing of 20 bases between them. Including cysteine and phenylalanine, the CDR3 has 14 amino acids. The sequence is cut down to CDR3 DNA, 42 bases in frame from base 1. The CDR1 and CDR2 encoded by the germline V gene (reference sequence) are LGHDT and YNNKEL. Library generation was performed with 5' RACE. The run used an Illumina HiSeq 2500. A second PCR of about 7 to 12 cycles was run with a J-beta primer mix and a sample-barcoded 5' primer. A unique molecular identifier was introduced onto each TCR beta cDNA molecule by a template-switch 5' adaptor carrying 12 random nucleotides. At least 3 million CDR3-containing paired-end reads were obtained from each sample. All of the RNA was converted into first-strand cDNA using the Mint cDNA synthesis kit, with a TRBC-specific oligonucleotide serving as the primer. Following uracil-DNA glycosylase treatment, a first 18-cycle PCR with universal primers M1SS and BC2_uni_R was performed on all cDNA. On the study's bioinformatics: For normalization, 1 million high-quality reads, each with a distinct molecular identifier, were randomly selected from each sample. Instead of being binned into consensus sequences, reads that shared molecular identifiers were thrown out. MiTCR, set to a Q25 quality threshold and the strictest error-elimination algorithm, was used for CDR3 identification, clonotype clustering and error correction. Lower-bound total TCR beta diversity was estimated with a nonparametric unseen species model using Euler transformation. The public reads were reanalyzed by TCRdb: fastp trimming at Q25, MiXCR alignment, in-frame beta chains only. Every CDR3 protein is listed once, alongside the most common genes and DNA of its rows. The authors' filters were not applied to this entry. The sample table holds nearly 800,000 distinct CDR3 sequences, of which roughly three fifths were seen once. Together, the top ten hold approximately 24% of the sample.

The roughly 39 donors, aged roughly 6 to 100 years, were systemically healthy Caucasian individuals from Russia. Roughly 11 milliliters of peripheral blood were drawn from each donor into EDTA-treated Vacutainer tubes. PBMCs were isolated by Ficoll-Paque density-gradient centrifugation, with at least 6 million obtained per sample. Trizol reagent was used to extract total RNA from PBMCs, with at least 6 micrograms per sample. For every donor, flow cytometry on a PBMC aliquot measured the percentage of naive CD45RAhigh/CD27high T cells. The receptor was isolated from a man aged 40-49 years in good health. The sequencing input was blood. This chain joins TRBV3-1 to TRBJ1-1, and perhaps TRBD1 as D gene, on 6 matching bases. The CDR3 region: CASSGDDRSLGAFF. The sequenced DNA: TGTGCCAGCAGCGGGGATGACAGGTCTCTTGGAGCTTTCTTT.